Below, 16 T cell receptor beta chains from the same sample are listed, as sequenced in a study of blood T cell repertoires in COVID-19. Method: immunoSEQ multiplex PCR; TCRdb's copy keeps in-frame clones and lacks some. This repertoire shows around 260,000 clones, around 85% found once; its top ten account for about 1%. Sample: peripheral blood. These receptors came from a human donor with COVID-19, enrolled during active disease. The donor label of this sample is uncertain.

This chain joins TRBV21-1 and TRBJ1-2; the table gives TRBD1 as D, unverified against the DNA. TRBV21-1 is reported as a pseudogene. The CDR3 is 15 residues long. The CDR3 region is CASSKELQGTYGYTF. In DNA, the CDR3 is TGTGCCAGCAGCAAAGAACTACAGGGGACCTATGGCTACACCTTC.

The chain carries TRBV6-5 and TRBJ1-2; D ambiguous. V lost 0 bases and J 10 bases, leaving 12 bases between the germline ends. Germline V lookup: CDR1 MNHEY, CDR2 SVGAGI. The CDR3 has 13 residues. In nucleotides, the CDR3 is TGTGCCAGCAGTTACTCGCCAGAACGGGACTACACCTTC. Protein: CASSYSPERDYTF.

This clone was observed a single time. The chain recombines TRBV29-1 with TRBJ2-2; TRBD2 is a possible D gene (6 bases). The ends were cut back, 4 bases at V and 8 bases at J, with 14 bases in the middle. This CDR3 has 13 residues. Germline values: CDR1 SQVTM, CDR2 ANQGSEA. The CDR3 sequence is CSVGTGGAGELFF. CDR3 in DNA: TGCAGCGTTGGTACCGGGGGAGCGGGGGAGCTGTTTTTT.

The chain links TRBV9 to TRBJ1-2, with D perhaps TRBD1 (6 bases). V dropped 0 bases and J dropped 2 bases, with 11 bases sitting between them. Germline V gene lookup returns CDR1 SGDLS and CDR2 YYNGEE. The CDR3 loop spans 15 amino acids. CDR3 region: CASSVEDSTNYGYTF. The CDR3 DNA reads TGTGCCAGCAGCGTAGAGGACAGTACGAACTATGGCTACACCTTC.

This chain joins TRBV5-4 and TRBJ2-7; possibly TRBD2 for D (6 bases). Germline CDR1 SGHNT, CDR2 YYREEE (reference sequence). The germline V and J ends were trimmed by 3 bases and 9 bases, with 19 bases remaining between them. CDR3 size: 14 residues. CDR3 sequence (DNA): TGTGCCAGCAGCTCCCTCGGGGGAGTTCACGGGCAGTACTTC. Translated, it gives CASSSLGGVHGQYF. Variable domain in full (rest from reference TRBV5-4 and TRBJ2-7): ETGVTQSPTHLIKTRGQQVTLRCSSQSGHNTVSWYQQALGQGPQFIFQYYREEENGRGNFPPRFSGLQFPNYSSELNVNALELDDSALYLCASSSLGGVHGQYFGPGTRLTVT.

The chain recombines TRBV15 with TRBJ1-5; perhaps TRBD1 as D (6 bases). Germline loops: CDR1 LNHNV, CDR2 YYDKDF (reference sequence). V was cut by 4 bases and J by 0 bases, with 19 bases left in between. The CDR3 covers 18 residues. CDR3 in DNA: TGTGCCACCAGCAAGGGGGGGGTGGAGAGGTATAGCAATCAGCCCCAGCATTTT. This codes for CATSKGGVERYSNQPQHF.

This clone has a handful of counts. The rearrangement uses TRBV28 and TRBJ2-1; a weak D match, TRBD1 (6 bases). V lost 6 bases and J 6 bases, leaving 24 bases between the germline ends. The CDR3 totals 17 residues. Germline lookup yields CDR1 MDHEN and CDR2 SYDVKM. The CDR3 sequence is CASSLRPGARVGNEQFF. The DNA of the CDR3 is TGTGCCAGCAGCTTGAGACCAGGGGCGCGAGTCGGCAATGAGCAGTTCTTC.

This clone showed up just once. This chain's CDR3 is CASSFWQGEAFF. The CDR3, as DNA: TGTGCCAGTAGTTTCTGGCAGGGGGAAGCTTTCTTT. The chain joins TRBV19 to TRBJ1-1, with D perhaps matching TRBD1 (6 bases). Germline-derived CDR1 and CDR2 are LNHDA and SQIVND (reference sequence). V lost 5 bases and J 8 bases, leaving 12 bases between the germline ends. The CDR3 contains 12 residues.

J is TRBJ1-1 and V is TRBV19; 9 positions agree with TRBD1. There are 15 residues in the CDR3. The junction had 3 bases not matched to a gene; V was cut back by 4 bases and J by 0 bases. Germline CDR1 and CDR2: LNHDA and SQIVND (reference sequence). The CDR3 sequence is CASSTTGGLNTEAFF. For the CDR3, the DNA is TGTGCCAGTAGTACAACAGGGGGCTTGAACACTGAAGCTTTCTTT.

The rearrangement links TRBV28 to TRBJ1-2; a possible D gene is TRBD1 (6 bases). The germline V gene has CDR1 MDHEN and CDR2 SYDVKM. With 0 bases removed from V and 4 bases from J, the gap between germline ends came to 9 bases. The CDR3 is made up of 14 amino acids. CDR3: CASSLWGAPYGYTF. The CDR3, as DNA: TGTGCCAGCAGTTTATGGGGGGCGCCCTATGGCTACACCTTC.

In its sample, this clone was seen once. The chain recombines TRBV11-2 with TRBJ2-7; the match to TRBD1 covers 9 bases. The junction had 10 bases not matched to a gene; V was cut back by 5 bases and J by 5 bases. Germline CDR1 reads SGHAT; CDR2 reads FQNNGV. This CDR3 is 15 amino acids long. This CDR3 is CASSLGGQGYHEQYF. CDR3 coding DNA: TGTGCCAGCAGCCTGGGGGGACAGGGTTACCACGAGCAGTACTTC.

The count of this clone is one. CDR3 residues: CASSQIRLAGGETQYF. The CDR3 DNA follows: TGTGCCAGCAGCCAGATAAGACTAGCGGGAGGGGAGACCCAGTACTTC. The chain combines TRBV3-1 (or the pseudogene TRBV3-2) with TRBJ2-5; 14 nucleotides line up with TRBD2. This CDR3 contains 16 residues. V lost 3 bases to trimming and J lost 5 bases; unmatched junction nucleotides: 5. Germline V gene data show CDR1 as LGHDT and CDR2 as YNNKEL (reference sequence).

CDR3 DNA: TGTGCCAGCAGTCCTCTCTACCTTACAGGGGGGGGCAATCAGCCCCAGCATTTT. Amino acid sequence: CASSPLYLTGGGNQPQHF. This chain links TRBV27 with TRBJ1-5, with TRBD1 identical over 8 bases. CDR1 is MNHEY, CDR2 SMNVEV, per germline (reference sequence). V lost 5 bases, J lost 2 bases, and 14 bases stayed unmatched. CDR3 length: 18 residues.

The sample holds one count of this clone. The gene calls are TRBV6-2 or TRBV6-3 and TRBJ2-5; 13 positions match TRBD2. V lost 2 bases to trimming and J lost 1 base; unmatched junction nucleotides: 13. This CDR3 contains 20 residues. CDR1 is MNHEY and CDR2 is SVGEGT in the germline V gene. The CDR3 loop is CASSYPGLAGDQEGQETQYF. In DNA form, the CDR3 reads TGTGCCAGCAGTTACCCCGGACTAGCGGGGGACCAGGAAGGCCAAGAGACCCAGTACTTC.

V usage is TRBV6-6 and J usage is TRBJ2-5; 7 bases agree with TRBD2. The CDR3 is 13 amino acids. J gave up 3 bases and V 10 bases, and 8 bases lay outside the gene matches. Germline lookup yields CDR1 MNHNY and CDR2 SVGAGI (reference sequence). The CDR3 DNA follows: TGTGCCACCAAAAGGACTAGAGAAGAGACCCAGTACTTC. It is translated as CATKRTREETQYF.

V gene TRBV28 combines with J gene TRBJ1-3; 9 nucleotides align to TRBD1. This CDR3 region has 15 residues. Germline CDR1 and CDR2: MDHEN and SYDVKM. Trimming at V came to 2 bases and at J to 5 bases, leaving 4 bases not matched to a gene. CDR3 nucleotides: TGTGCCAGCAGTTTAAACAGGGGGCCGCGAAACACCATATATTTT. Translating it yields CASSLNRGPRNTIYF. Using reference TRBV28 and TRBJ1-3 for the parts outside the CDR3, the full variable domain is DVKVTQSSRYLVKRTGEKVFLECVQDMDHENMFWYRQDPGLGLRLIYFSYDVKMKEKGDIPEGYSVSREKKERFSLILESASTNQTSMYLCASSLNRGPRNTIYFGEGSWLTVV.